The 26 T cell receptor beta chains in this list originate from one sample, sequenced in a study of CD8 T cells in Susac syndrome. The RNA, roughly 0.45 to 1 ug, was put through reverse transcription using random hexamers. TCRdb fed the immunoSEQ multiplex PCR reads into MiXCR, producing one record per CDR3 protein. The profile shows just over 150,000 distinct CDR3 sequences, approximately 94% of them singletons. The sequenced material came from CD8+ T cells from PBMCs. The source is a human donor with multiple sclerosis.

The J gene is TRBJ2-7, the V gene TRBV7-9, with 8 positions matching TRBD1. Germline V gives CDR1 SEHNR, CDR2 FQNEAQ (reference sequence). The V segment lost 5 bases and the J segment 3 bases; nucleotides outside the gene matches: 6. This CDR3 has 14 residues. The CDR3 nucleotides are TGTGCCAGCAGCACGAGAGGACAGGGCTACGAGCAGTACTTC. Translating gives CASSTRGQGYEQYF.

The V gene is TRBV6-6, the J gene TRBJ2-7; D tentatively fits TRBD1 or TRBD2 (6 bases each). Germline V CDR1 and CDR2: MNHNY, SVGAGI (reference sequence). Trimming shortened V by 7 bases and J by 3 bases, and 16 bases separated the two germline ends. The CDR3 extends over 14 amino acids. In nucleotides, the CDR3 is TGTGCCAGCATAGCCGGGGGCAGGAGCTACGAGCAGTACTTC. It specifies CASIAGGRSYEQYF.

CDR3 bases: TGTGCCAGCAGCCAACCTGGACAGGGCTCCTACGAGCAGTACTTC. This sequence encodes CASSQPGQGSYEQYF. The chain employs TRBV4-2 and TRBJ2-7; TRBD1 agrees at 8 bases. J gave up 0 bases and V 2 bases, and 3 bases lay outside the gene matches. Germline V CDR1 and CDR2: LGHNA, YNFKEQ. The CDR3 totals 15 residues.

The V gene is TRBV27, the J gene TRBJ2-7; 11 positions agree with TRBD2. Germline lookup yields CDR1 MNHEY and CDR2 SMNVEV (reference sequence). The V and J ends lost 6 bases and 4 bases, in that order; junction bases with no gene match: 11. The CDR3 is 16 residues long. The CDR3 DNA sequence: TGTGCCAGCAGCCCCTCTAGCGGGGGGCTTCCTTACGAGCAGTACTTC. Translated, it gives CASSPSSGGLPYEQYF.

The table lists this clonotype with a count of one. The genes are TRBV9 and TRBJ2-2; D assignment may be TRBD1 or TRBD2 (5 bases each). Germline-derived CDR1 and CDR2 are SGDLS and YYNGEE. The V gene lost 4 bases and the J gene lost 0 bases, with 10 bases spanning the gap. This CDR3 is built from 15 residues. The CDR3 loop is CASSREGTNTGELFF. The CDR3 nucleotides read TGTGCCAGCAGCCGAGAGGGGACGAACACCGGGGAGCTGTTTTTT.

This chain connects TRBV7-9 to TRBJ2-7; D call uncertain. The CDR3 runs to 13 residues. V shed 5 bases and J shed 3 bases, with 11 bases lying between them. Germline assignment: CDR1 SEHNR and CDR2 FQNEAQ (reference sequence). CDR3 protein: CASSPTRNYEQYF. CDR3 bases: TGTGCCAGCAGCCCCACGAGAAACTACGAGCAGTACTTC.

This chain uses TRBV9 with TRBJ2-3; TRBD2 is a possible D gene (7 bases). The CDR3 is 16 amino acids. Germline V gene data show CDR1 as SGDLS and CDR2 as YYNGEE. Trimming shortened V by 3 bases and J by 6 bases, and 20 bases separated the two germline ends. The CDR3 spells CASSASRGATGDTQYF. The DNA for the CDR3 is TGTGCCAGCAGCGCGAGCCGGGGGGCCACTGGGGATACGCAGTATTTT.

This chain joins TRBV7-9 and TRBJ2-1; perhaps D is TRBD1 or TRBD2 (5 bases each). The length of the CDR3 is 16 residues. Germline V gives CDR1 SEHNR, CDR2 FQNEAQ (reference sequence). V gave up 8 bases and J gave up 4 bases, with 21 bases separating them. The CDR3 DNA follows: TGTGCCAGCTCATTCGGTCGGGGTGAGGGGTACAATGAGCAGTTCTTC. Amino acids: CASSFGRGEGYNEQFF.

In DNA, the CDR3 is TGTGCCAGCAGTGAAGGCCAGGCGCGGGGCAATCAGCCCCAGCATTTT. Translation: CASSEGQARGNQPQHF. This chain connects TRBV2 to TRBJ1-5; no reliable D call. This CDR3 comprises 16 residues. Germline CDR1 is SNHLY and CDR2 is FYNNEI. The V and J ends lost 1 base and 2 bases respectively, with 12 bases between them.

The J gene is TRBJ2-1, the V gene TRBV7-9, with 8 positions matching TRBD1. V lost 6 bases to trimming and J lost 3 bases; unmatched junction nucleotides: 7. This CDR3 is 15 amino acids long. CDR1 and CDR2 (germline): SEHNR, FQNEAQ (reference sequence). CDR3: CASSSQGADYNEQFF. The CDR3 DNA is TGTGCCAGCAGTTCCCAGGGGGCCGACTACAATGAGCAGTTCTTC.

The V and J genes are TRBV27 and TRBJ2-2; D gene unclear. In germline, CDR1 is MNHEY, CDR2 SMNVEV (reference sequence). The CDR3 totals 13 residues. V dropped 3 bases and J dropped 7 bases, with 9 bases sitting between them. The CDR3 nucleotides read TGTGCCAGCAGTTTTGGGCGCGGCGGGGAGCTGTTTTTT. Its protein is CASSFGRGGELFF.

The rearrangement links TRBV5-1 to TRBJ2-5; D possibly uses TRBD1 or TRBD2 (5 bases each). Trimming took off 2 bases at V and 2 bases at J, with 13 bases between the two ends. Germline CDR1 reads SGHRS; CDR2 reads YFSETQ. The CDR3 has 15 amino acids. CDR3 amino acids: CASSFWGSGQETQYF. The CDR3 DNA reads as TGCGCCAGCAGCTTCTGGGGGAGTGGACAAGAGACCCAGTACTTC.

The gene calls are TRBV20-1 and TRBJ1-1, with TRBD1 as a possible D gene (6 bases). Deletions cut 1 base from V and 0 bases from J, with 15 bases between. Germline CDR1 reads DFQATT; CDR2 reads SNEGSKA (reference sequence). This CDR3 has 16 residues. CDR3 nucleotide sequence: TGCAGTGCTAGAGCCCCTACAGACAGGCTGAACACTGAAGCTTTCTTT. Protein sequence: CSARAPTDRLNTEAFF.

J is TRBJ1-5 and V is TRBV15; no clear D. The CDR3 spans 13 residues. In germline, CDR1 is LNHNV, CDR2 YYDKDF (reference sequence). The V end was cut by 6 bases, the J end by 6 bases, with 12 bases between. CDR3 sequence: CATSMGRTQPQHF. Here the CDR3 DNA reads TGTGCCACCAGTATGGGCAGAACTCAGCCCCAGCATTTT.

The chain uses TRBV12-3 or TRBV12-4 and TRBJ2-2; 7 positions agree with TRBD2. This CDR3 spans 16 amino acids. V was clipped by 8 bases and J by 1 base; unmatched bases: 10. CDR3 in amino acids: CASPWASGGNTGELFF. DNA of the CDR3: TGTGCCAGCCCTTGGGCTAGCGGTGGGAACACCGGGGAGCTGTTTTTT.

With regard to this clonotype: The junction departs from germline at one end; a sequencing error may be responsible. The J gene is TRBJ2-3, the V gene TRBV2, with D possibly matching TRBD2 (5 bases). The germline V gene encodes CDR1 SNHLY and CDR2 FYNNEI. The CDR3 covers 15 residues. This CDR3 is CASSDLGRATDTQNF. The CDR3 DNA reads TGTGCCAGCAGTGACCTCGGGCGGGCCACAGATACGCAGAATTTT.

The genes are TRBV7-9 and TRBJ1-5, with a possible D match to TRBD1 (5 bases). The V gene's germline CDR1 is SEHNR and CDR2 FQNEAQ (reference sequence). With 1 base removed from V and 5 bases from J, the gap between germline ends came to 9 bases. This CDR3 has 14 residues. The CDR3 DNA reads TGTGCCAGCAGCTTAGAGGGGAGCCATCAGCCCCAGCATTTT. Translated: CASSLEGSHQPQHF.

This clonotype was counted a single time. This sequence joins TRBV25-1 and TRBJ2-1, with D possibly being TRBD2 (6 bases). The CDR3 loop spans 13 amino acids. Trimming took 7 bases from V and 4 from J, leaving 11 bases between them. The germline V gene encodes CDR1 MGHDK and CDR2 SYGVNS. This chain's CDR3 is CASIAVGYNEQFF. The CDR3, as DNA: TGTGCCAGCATAGCGGTAGGGTACAATGAGCAGTTCTTC.

This clonotype was recorded only once. This rearrangement joins TRBV14 to TRBJ2-1, with D uncertain. The germline CDR1 and CDR2 sequences are SGHDN and FVKESK. V was clipped by 6 bases and J by 6 bases, with 12 bases between them. The CDR3 runs to 13 residues. CDR3 residues: CASRPLNFNEQFF. In DNA form, the CDR3 reads TGTGCCAGCAGGCCCCTGAATTTCAATGAGCAGTTCTTC.

CDR3 amino acids: CSAHVVRDSNYGYTF. CDR3 in DNA: TGCAGCGCCCATGTGGTTCGGGACAGTAACTATGGCTACACCTTC. The chain employs TRBV29-1 and TRBJ1-2, with 7 bases aligning to TRBD1. Germline CDR1 is SQVTM and CDR2 is ANQGSEA. V gave up 7 bases and J gave up 1 base; unmatched junction bases: 12. The CDR3 is made up of 15 amino acids.

The genes are TRBV28 and TRBJ2-7, with D possibly TRBD2 on 5 matching bases. The V gene's germline CDR1 is MDHEN and CDR2 SYDVKM. The CDR3 is 14 residues long. V dropped 8 bases and J dropped 4 bases, with 18 bases sitting between them. The DNA for the CDR3 is TGTGCCAGCGCGACGGGGTACGGGTCGTACGAGCAGTACTTC. Translating gives CASATGYGSYEQYF. The variable domain in full, with the rest retrieved from reference TRBV28 and TRBJ2-7, is DVKVTQSSRYLVKRTGEKVFLECVQDMDHENMFWYRQDPGLGLRLIYFSYDVKMKEKGDIPEGYSVSREKKERFSLILESASTNQTSMYLCASATGYGSYEQYFGPGTRLTVT.

CDR3 bases: TGTGCCTGGGGTAGGAGATCTGGGGCCAACGTCCTGACTTTC. It translates to CAWGRRSGANVLTF. V is TRBV30 and J is TRBJ2-6; D ambiguous. With 5 bases removed from V and 1 base from J, the gap between germline ends came to 9 bases. The CDR3 consists of 14 residues. CDR1 and CDR2 from the germline V gene are GTSNPN and SVGIG (reference sequence).

The CDR3 reads CSAPDRQGLLGYGYTF. CDR3 nucleotides: TGCAGTGCTCCCGATCGACAGGGCCTCCTAGGCTATGGCTACACCTTC. The chain has TRBV20-1 and TRBJ1-2; 7 positions match TRBD1. The trim removed 5 bases at V and 4 bases at J, leaving 16 bases unmatched. CDR3 size: 16 residues. Germline V lookup: CDR1 DFQATT, CDR2 SNEGSKA (reference sequence).

The chain carries TRBV3-1 and TRBJ2-7; D is uncertain. V was clipped by 5 bases and J by 4 bases, with 15 bases between them. The CDR3 has 14 residues. Germline loops: CDR1 LGHDT, CDR2 YNNKEL (reference sequence). CDR3 in DNA: TGTGCCAGCAGCTCCGGACCTTCCTTTTACGAGCAGTACTTC. As protein: CASSSGPSFYEQYF.

The genes are TRBV28 and TRBJ2-1; 13 bases are shared with TRBD2. Germline V gene lookup returns CDR1 MDHEN and CDR2 SYDVKM. The CDR3 covers 14 residues. After removal of 3 bases from V and 12 bases from J, the junction contained 5 bases not matched to a gene. CDR3 in amino acids: CASSLTSGGFGQFF. CDR3 sequence (DNA): TGTGCCAGCAGTTTGACTAGCGGGGGGTTCGGGCAGTTCTTC. Based on the CDR3 plus reference TRBV28 and TRBJ2-1, the full variable domain is DVKVTQSSRYLVKRTGEKVFLECVQDMDHENMFWYRQDPGLGLRLIYFSYDVKMKEKGDIPEGYSVSREKKERFSLILESASTNQTSMYLCASSLTSGGFGQFFGPGTRLTVL.

This chain uses TRBV5-1 with TRBJ2-1, with 8 positions matching TRBD2. In germline, CDR1 is SGHRS, CDR2 YFSETQ. After removal of 0 bases from V and 9 bases from J, the junction contained 2 bases not matched to a gene. CDR3 length equals 13 residues. DNA for the CDR3: TGCGCCAGCAGCTTGGGCGGGGGGCGTGAGCAGTTCTTC. Translated, it gives CASSLGGGREQFF.